This is a list of T cell receptor beta chains from one sample in a study of OX40 agonist ivuxolimab in advanced cancers. TCRdb's table, derived via immunoSEQ multiplex PCR, lists solely in-frame clones and lacks some. The repertoire includes around 53,000 clones, around 85% of them detected once, and about 12% sits in the top ten. Sequenced here: CD4+ or CD8+ T cells sorted from blood, sampled in a trial of the OX40 agonist ivuxolimab. These receptor sequences come from an adult with an advanced solid tumor such as melanoma, head and neck, liver or kidney cancer. Both conserved end residues are part of each CDR3. D genes are given only for firm matches. Not every row has a clone size; where given, it reads once, few, many or a size class.

v_gene	d_gene	j_gene	abundance	CDR3aa	CDR3nt
TRBV30	.	TRBJ1-1	.	CAWRVTLAEAFF	TGTGCCTGGAGGGTTACCCTGGCTGAAGCTTTCTTT
TRBV27	.	TRBJ2-3	.	CASSSIPSGLHRNTQYF	TGTGCCAGCAGTTCCATTCCCAGCGGACTCCACAGAAATACGCAGTATTTT
TRBV5-6	.	TRBJ1-1	.	CASSLRGGASWSTEAFF	TGTGCCAGCAGTCTTCGGGGAGGGGCATCCTGGTCCACTGAAGCTTTCTTT
TRBV1	.	TRBJ2-7	.	CTSRIEQYF	TGCACCAGCAGGATTGAGCAGTACTTC
TRBV19	.	TRBJ1-1	once	CASRRRNRENTEAFF	TGTGCCAGTAGAAGGAGAAACAGGGAGAACACTGAAGCTTTCTTT
TRBV5-5	TRBD1	TRBJ2-2	few	CASSYTGATNTGELFF	TGTGCCAGCAGCTATACAGGGGCAACCAACACCGGGGAGCTGTTTTTT
TRBV6-1	.	TRBJ2-7	.	CASRKFTGEQYF	TGTGCCAGCCGAAAGTTTACTGGCGAGCAGTACTTC
TRBV7-2	.	TRBJ2-1	.	CASSSQGSDNEQFF	TGTGCCAGCAGCTCACAGGGATCGGACAATGAGCAGTTCTTC
TRBV15	.	TRBJ2-4	.	CATSRFAAPGNIQYF	TGTGCCACCAGCAGGTTCGCCGCGCCAGGGAACATTCAGTACTTC
TRBV5-1	.	TRBJ2-7	.	CASQATASSYEQYF	TGCGCCAGCCAAGCTACAGCGAGCTCCTACGAGCAGTACTTC
TRBV19	.	TRBJ1-2	few	CASSPRTPENYGYTF	TGTGCCAGTAGCCCTCGGACCCCAGAAAACTATGGCTACACCTTC
TRBV5-5	.	TRBJ2-7	.	CASSLAGVSEQYF	TGTGCCAGCAGCTTGGCCGGGGTGTCCGAGCAGTACTTC
TRBV5-8	.	TRBJ2-3	medium-sized	CASSPVDSGRPDTQYF	TGTGCCAGCAGCCCGGTGGATAGCGGACGTCCAGATACGCAGTATTTT
TRBV6-1	TRBD2	TRBJ2-7	once	CASTGGGPDYEQYF	TGTGCCAGCACTGGGGGAGGGCCGGATTACGAGCAGTACTTC
TRBV7-2	.	TRBJ1-2	.	CASSLDRRSHGYGYTF	TGTGCCAGCAGCTTAGATAGGAGGTCCCACGGCTATGGCTACACCTTC
TRBV28	.	TRBJ1-2	.	CASSLGFDGYTF	TGTGCCAGCAGTTTAGGGTTTGACGGCTACACCTTC
TRBV19	TRBD2	TRBJ2-1	.	CASSISQRTGGTTYNEQFF	TGTGCCAGTAGTATCTCCCAACGTACGGGAGGGACAACCTACAATGAGCAGTTCTTC
TRBV30	.	TRBJ1-2	.	CAWSKGRANYGYTF	TGTGCCTGGAGTAAGGGTCGGGCTAACTATGGCTACACCTTC
TRBV6-5	.	TRBJ1-2	.	CASSESGSYGYTF	TGTGCCAGCAGTGAATCGGGAAGCTATGGCTACACCTTC
TRBV9	.	TRBJ1-2	few	CASRGPGRSGYTF	TGTGCCAGCAGAGGGCCGGGCAGGAGTGGCTACACCTTC
TRBV2	.	TRBJ2-3	once	CASSEGLASTDTQYF	TGTGCCAGCAGTGAGGGGCTAGCCAGCACAGATACGCAGTATTTT
TRBV9	.	TRBJ2-3	.	CASSAGPFGTDTQYF	TGTGCCAGCAGCGCCGGACCTTTTGGCACAGATACGCAGTATTTT
TRBV6-6	.	TRBJ1-2	few	CASSNRRGYTF	TGTGCCAGCAGTAACCGGAGAGGCTACACCTTC
TRBV14	.	TRBJ2-7	.	CASSQGLGIETYEQYF	TGTGCCAGCAGCCAAGGTCTCGGGATCGAAACCTACGAGCAGTACTTC
TRBV4-1	TRBD1	TRBJ2-7	.	CASSPTSHRGLYF	TGCGCCAGCAGCCCAACCTCCCACAGGGGTCTGTACTTC